This T cell receptor (beta chain) emerged from a study of blood T cell repertoires in COVID-19. In the original workflow: How many nucleated cells were present was estimated from reference gene primer amplification. Sequencing was performed with immunoSEQ multiplex PCR; in TCRdb, only in-frame clones are kept and a portion is missing. The D gene and trimming were derived from the DNA, and the V and J assignments and clone size from that table. In the table there are about 300,000 clones, over 75% of which are singletons. Recovered participants had two consecutive negative NP/OP PCR tests, healthcare professional clearance, or symptom resolution. This CDR3 is 16 amino acids long. The germline V and J ends were trimmed by 5 bases and 0 bases, with 15 bases remaining between them. In germline, CDR1 is MGHRA, CDR2 YSYEKL.

Sequenced: PBMCs or T cells enriched from blood (not recorded which). The receptor was derived from a man aged 25 to 40 who had recovered from COVID-19. This chain links TRBV4-1 with TRBJ2-3; maybe TRBD2 (5 bases). The CDR3 here is CASSGLLTASTDTQYF. CDR3 nucleotides: TGCGCCAGCAGCGGACTGTTAACGGCGAGCACAGATACGCAGTATTTT.